Listed below are T cell receptor beta chains from one sample, sequenced in a study of beta chain features in type 1 diabetes. Assay used: immunoSEQ multiplex PCR; TCRdb lists only in-frame clones, some missing. Here the sample spans 600,000 or so clones, over 10% being singletons. The sample was naive CD4+ T cells from blood. These receptors all stem from a man under 40 with type 1 diabetes. Each CDR3 is given with its conserved first and last residue. Each record gives: D gene, clone size, V gene, J gene, CDR3 DNA, CDR3 protein. D genes are given only for firm matches. Clone size appears in some rows only: once, few, many, or a class for an expanded clone.

NA,NA,TRBV2,TRBJ2-3,TGTGCCAGCCTTCTGGACAGAGGCACAGATACGCAGTATTTT,CASLLDRGTDTQYF
NA,few,TRBV5-1,TRBJ1-1,TGCGCCAGCAGCCGCCAGGGAGAGAACACTGAAGCTTTCTTT,CASSRQGENTEAFF
NA,NA,TRBV6-5,TRBJ1-5,TGTGCCACCGGACGGGGAGGTCAGCCCCAGCATTTT,CATGRGGQPQHF
NA,NA,TRBV28,TRBJ2-1,TGTGCCAGCCTACAGGGTCACAGCAATGAGCAGTTCTTC,CASLQGHSNEQFF
NA,NA,TRBV2,TRBJ2-2,TGTGCCAGCAGTGACTCACACAGAGACACCGGGGAGCTGTTTTTT,CASSDSHRDTGELFF
TRBD1,NA,TRBV7-2,TRBJ2-2,TGTGCCAGCAGCACAAGACAGGGGGCGCCGGTCACCGGGGAGCTGTTTTTT,CASSTRQGAPVTGELFF
TRBD1,few,TRBV10-2,TRBJ1-6,TGCGCCAGCAGTGGACAGGGAGGTTCACCCCTCCACTTT,CASSGQGGSPLHF
NA,few,TRBV18,TRBJ1-4,TGTGCCAGCTCACCGACTTTATCAAATGAAAAACTGTTTTTT,CASSPTLSNEKLFF
NA,NA,TRBV7-9,TRBJ1-6,TGTGCCAGCAGCTTACAGGGTCCCCCTGATTCACCCCTCCACTTT,CASSLQGPPDSPLHF
NA,few,TRBV6-6,TRBJ2-2,TGTGCCACCCCAGGGACAACGAACACCGGGGAGCTGTTTTTT,CATPGTTNTGELFF